This T cell receptor (beta chain) was found in a study of T cell repertoires in cytomegalovirus infection. The overall study: Both CMV infection and a matching HLA type were indicated by public TCR beta signatures. Study results and limitations: Dominating the ex vivo response were HLA-C-restricted CMV-specific TCR beta clonotypes.

Trimming removed 3 bases from V and 4 bases from J; junction bases left unmatched: 5. Germline CDR1 reads SGHTA; CDR2 reads FQGNSA. CDR3 length equals 15 residues. TCRdb used MiXCR to reprocess the reads, holding one entry per CDR3 protein. The sample holds about 570,000 distinct CDR3 sequences; under 45% are singletons and the top ten take around 50%. Note on this clonotype: The antigen is not known.

Sequences were derived from cultured PBMCs, sampled from culture after CMV antigen stimulation. The J gene is TRBJ2-2, the V gene TRBV7-2, with TRBD2 matching over 7 bases. This sequence was found in a human donor in good health (CMV status not recorded). Some clones in this sample may be carry-over from other donors' samples. DNA for the CDR3: TGTGCCAGCAGCTTTCGCGGGGGACCCACCGGGGAGCTGTTTTTT. Its protein is CASSFRGGPTGELFF.